The 32 T cell receptor beta chains in this list originate from one sample, sequenced in a study of OX40 agonist ivuxolimab in advanced cancers. The protocol was immunoSEQ multiplex PCR, while the TCRdb copy is restricted to in-frame clones and leaves out a portion. The data contain 70,000 to 95,000 clones, 92% of them singletons. Specimen: CD4+ or CD8+ T cells sorted from blood, collected in a trial of the OX40 agonist ivuxolimab. The receptors originated from an adult with an advanced solid tumor such as melanoma, head and neck, liver or kidney cancer.

This clone is a singleton in its sample. This rearrangement joins TRBV18 to TRBJ2-5; TRBD1 might be the D (6 bases). The CDR3 length is 15 residues. In germline, CDR1 is KGHSH, CDR2 LQKENI. V was pared by 4 bases and J by 0 bases, with 12 bases between. CDR3 nucleotide sequence: TGTGCCAGCTCACTACAGGGATTTGACCAAGAGACCCAGTACTTC. Translation gives CASSLQGFDQETQYF.

The chain employs TRBV5-4 and TRBJ2-5; D gene unclear. The CDR3 length is 11 residues. CDR1 and CDR2 from the germline V gene are SGHNT and YYREEE (reference sequence). V lost 2 bases and J lost 1, with 0 bases in between. This chain's CDR3 is CASSFQETQYF. The CDR3 DNA is TGTGCCAGCAGCTTCCAAGAGACCCAGTACTTC.

J is TRBJ2-5 and V is TRBV19, with D possibly called TRBD1 or TRBD2 (5 bases each). V lost 7 bases and J 0 bases, leaving 18 bases between the germline ends. CDR1 LNHDA and CDR2 SQIVND come from the germline V gene (reference sequence). This CDR3 spans 16 amino acids. CDR3 region: CASTGGPGLYQETQYF. The CDR3 DNA reads TGTGCCAGTACTGGGGGTCCAGGGTTGTACCAAGAGACCCAGTACTTC.

The rearrangement links TRBV30 to TRBJ1-6; D unresolved. The CDR3 totals 13 residues. Trimming took off 3 bases at V and 14 bases at J, with 17 bases between the two ends. CDR1 is GTSNPN and CDR2 is SVGIG in the germline V gene (reference sequence). CDR3 residues: CAWRPDGPSTLHF. In DNA form, the CDR3 reads TGTGCCTGGAGACCCGACGGACCCTCGACCCTCCACTTT.

The chain uses TRBV5-4 and TRBJ1-1; possible D gene TRBD1, 5 bases. Trimming shortened V by 5 bases and J by 3 bases, and 20 bases separated the two germline ends. Germline V CDR1 and CDR2: SGHNT, YYREEE (reference sequence). This CDR3 region has 16 residues. CDR3 sequence reads: CASSSPREGQDTEAFF. The DNA of the CDR3 is TGTGCCAGCAGTTCCCCTAGGGAGGGGCAAGACACTGAAGCTTTCTTT.

J is TRBJ2-7 and V is TRBV21-1; the table's D call of TRBD1 was not tested on the DNA. TRBV21-1 is annotated as a pseudogene. There are 17 residues in the CDR3. The CDR3 is CASSKFCAGTFSYEQYF. The CDR3 nucleotides read TGTGCCAGCAGCAAATTTTGCGCAGGCACCTTCTCCTACGAGCAGTACTTC.

The V and J genes are TRBV29-1 and TRBJ2-3; 12 bases map to TRBD2. The V gene end was trimmed by 7 bases and the J gene end by 3 bases; junction bases not matched to a gene: 14. Germline values: CDR1 SQVTM, CDR2 ANQGSEA. The CDR3 sequence is 17 residues long. The CDR3 region has the DNA TGCAGCGCTGGCGGGGTCGAGACTAGCGGGAGAACAGATACGCAGTATTTT. It specifies CSAGGVETSGRTDTQYF.

The V and J genes are TRBV19 and TRBJ2-2; TRBD2 is a possible D gene (5 bases). Germline-derived CDR1 and CDR2 are LNHDA and SQIVND (reference sequence). Trimming removed 2 bases from V and 11 bases from J, with 15 bases in between. The CDR3 is 14 amino acids. The CDR3 coding sequence is TGTGCCAGTAGTATAAGCGGCAATAACCGAGAGCTGTTTTTT. Translation: CASSISGNNRELFF.

The chain has TRBV11-2 and TRBJ1-4, with 8 bases fitting TRBD1. The length of the CDR3 is 16 residues. With V trimmed by 1 base and J by 4 bases, 5 bases remained unmatched. Germline V gives CDR1 SGHAT, CDR2 FQNNGV. The CDR3 sequence is CASSLGTGTLNEKLFF. CDR3 bases: TGTGCCAGCAGCTTAGGGACAGGGACTCTTAATGAAAAACTGTTTTTT.

The chain combines TRBV14 with TRBJ2-7; TRBD2 matches 9 bases. V was clipped by 0 bases and J by 4 bases; unmatched bases: 7. Germline-derived CDR1 and CDR2 are SGHDN and FVKESK. This CDR3 is built from 16 residues. The CDR3 region has the DNA TGTGCCAGCAGCCAAGATCTCAGCGGGAGGAGATACGAGCAGTACTTC. Encoded protein: CASSQDLSGRRYEQYF.

V and J are TRBV12-5 and TRBJ2-3; D is perhaps TRBD2 (6 bases). The V gene's germline CDR1 is LGHNT and CDR2 FRNRAP. V was clipped by 8 bases and J by 2 bases, with 14 bases between them. This CDR3 has 14 residues. This CDR3 reads CASRREAVTDTQYF. CDR3 bases: TGTGCTAGTCGGAGGGAAGCCGTCACAGATACGCAGTATTTT.

The V call is TRBV5-1, the J call TRBJ2-7; 8 bases agree with TRBD1. V was clipped by 0 bases and J by 1 base; unmatched bases: 6. CDR3 length: 16 amino acids. Germline V gives CDR1 SGHRS, CDR2 YFSETQ. Here the CDR3 DNA reads TGCGCCAGCAGCTTGGGACAGGGGTTGGGATCCTACGAGCAGTACTTC. Translation: CASSLGQGLGSYEQYF. Combining the CDR3 with reference TRBV5-1 and TRBJ2-7 gives the whole variable domain KAGVTQTPRYLIKTRGQQVTLSCSPISGHRSVSWYQQTPGQGLQFLFEYFSETQRNKGNFPGRFSGRQFSNSRSEMNVSTLELGDSALYLCASSLGQGLGSYEQYFGPGTRLTVT.

The rearrangement uses TRBV9 and TRBJ2-3; TRBD1 might be the D (6 bases). The CDR3 sequence is 17 residues long. Germline lookup yields CDR1 SGDLS and CDR2 YYNGEE. Between the trimmed V and J ends, which lost 0 bases and 1 base, there was a span of 15 bases. For the CDR3, the DNA is TGTGCCAGCAGCGTAGGGGACAACTTCTACGGCACAGATACGCAGTATTTT. Translation gives CASSVGDNFYGTDTQYF.

The gene calls are TRBV7-9 and TRBJ2-7; 15 nucleotides line up with TRBD2. CDR3 size: 15 residues. V lost 5 bases to trimming and J lost 6 bases; unmatched junction nucleotides: 5. Germline CDR1 and CDR2: SEHNR and FQNEAQ (reference sequence). CDR3 sequence reads: CASSPVGLAGGEQYF. Here the CDR3 DNA reads TGTGCCAGCAGCCCAGTGGGACTAGCGGGAGGCGAGCAGTACTTC. Based on the CDR3 plus reference TRBV7-9 and TRBJ2-7, the full variable domain is DTGVSQNPRHKITKRGQNVTFRCDPISEHNRLYWYRQTLGQGPEFLTYFQNEAQLEKSRLLSDRFSAERPKGSFSTLEIQRTEQGDSAMYLCASSPVGLAGGEQYFGPGTRLTVT.

This clone was observed a handful of times. V is TRBV7-8 and J is TRBJ1-4; D not resolved. Germline values: CDR1 SGHVS, CDR2 FQNEAQ. Trimming cost V 5 bases and J 4 bases, with 8 bases left between them. This CDR3 region has 13 residues. The CDR3 loop is CASSRGYNEKLFF. CDR3 coding DNA: TGTGCCAGCAGCCGCGGATATAATGAAAAACTGTTTTTT.

The chain combines TRBV7-8 with TRBJ2-7; D possibly corresponds to TRBD1 (5 bases). With 5 bases removed from V and 1 base from J, the gap between germline ends came to 18 bases. The CDR3 consists of 16 residues. Looked up from germline, CDR1 is SGHVS and CDR2 is FQNEAQ. The CDR3 nucleotides read TGTGCCAGCAGCCGGTTCTCCACAGGAGATTCCTACGAGCAGTACTTC. It specifies CASSRFSTGDSYEQYF.

This clone showed up just once. The chain employs TRBV27 and TRBJ2-4; D not certain. CDR3 size: 13 residues. The germline CDR1 and CDR2 sequences are MNHEY and SMNVEV (reference sequence). V was trimmed by 6 bases and J by 5 bases, leaving 11 bases between them. The CDR3 is CASRLSGENIQYF. The CDR3, as DNA: TGTGCCAGCAGGCTATCTGGCGAAAACATTCAGTACTTC.

The chain uses TRBV14 and TRBJ2-2; 9 nucleotides match TRBD2. V lost 1 base, J lost 7 bases, and 4 bases stayed unmatched. Per germline, CDR1 SGHDN and CDR2 FVKESK. The length of the CDR3 is 15 residues. The CDR3 reads CASSQAAGGRGELFF. The CDR3 region has the DNA TGTGCCAGCAGCCAAGCGGCGGGGGGGCGCGGGGAGCTGTTTTTT.

The V and J genes are TRBV10-3 and TRBJ1-5; 8 nucleotides agree with TRBD1. V was pared by 4 bases and J by 0 bases, with 8 bases of the junction left unmatched. CDR1 ENHRY and CDR2 SYGVKD come from the germline V gene. This CDR3 has 17 residues. Written as DNA, the CDR3 is TGTGCCATCAGTGTAACAGGGGGACCAAATAGCAATCAGCCCCAGCATTTT. This gives the protein CAISVTGGPNSNQPQHF.

V is TRBV29-1 and J is TRBJ2-2; 8 nucleotides match TRBD2. The junction had 6 bases not matched to a gene; V was cut back by 3 bases and J by 6 bases. This CDR3 is 14 amino acids long. CDR1 and CDR2 from the germline V gene are SQVTM and ANQGSEA. CDR3 nucleotides: TGCAGCGTTGAGGAGCTAGCGGGTTCCGGGGAGCTGTTTTTT. Translating gives CSVEELAGSGELFF.

V usage is TRBV10-3 and J usage is TRBJ2-2, with 9 bases aligning to TRBD1. This CDR3 is 15 amino acids long. The V gene end was trimmed by 8 bases and the J gene end by 3 bases; junction bases not matched to a gene: 7. CDR1 and CDR2 from the germline V gene are ENHRY and SYGVKD. CDR3 region: CAIRGDRVDTGELFF. CDR3 in DNA: TGTGCCATCCGGGGGGACAGGGTCGACACCGGGGAGCTGTTTTTT.

This chain joins TRBV18 and TRBJ2-7; TRBD1 matches at 7 bases. This CDR3 is built from 13 residues. The J segment lost 3 bases and the V segment lost 5 bases, leaving 4 bases of the junction unmatched. Per the germline V gene, CDR1 is KGHSH and CDR2 is LQKENI. Here the CDR3 reads CASSSRDSYEQYF. CDR3 sequence (DNA): TGTGCCAGCTCATCCCGGGACAGCTACGAGCAGTACTTC.

V and J are TRBV5-8 and TRBJ1-1; 7 bases are a match to TRBD1. CDR3 length equals 14 residues. Germline V gene data show CDR1 as SGHTS and CDR2 as YDEGEE. J was trimmed by 2 bases and V by 3 bases; bases with no gene match: 4. The chain's CDR3 is CASSSYRGNTEAFF. CDR3 bases: TGTGCCAGCAGCTCATACAGGGGAAACACTGAAGCTTTCTTT.

The rearrangement joins TRBV2 to TRBJ1-6; D is ambiguous. Germline V CDR1 and CDR2: SNHLY, FYNNEI. This CDR3 contains 14 residues. Trimming pared 4 bases from V and 7 bases from J, leaving 11 bases between. CDR3 DNA: TGTGCCAGCAGTGGGAGGGTATTGAATTCACCCCTCCACTTT. Protein sequence: CASSGRVLNSPLHF.

This clone was seen only once. The chain is built from TRBV7-2 and TRBJ2-2; D is possibly TRBD2 (7 bases). The CDR3 consists of 17 residues. Per germline, CDR1 SGHTA and CDR2 FQGNSA. V was pared by 7 bases and J by 6 bases, with 24 bases between. CDR3 sequence reads: CASTSFGRGTWAGELFF. The CDR3 DNA is TGTGCCAGCACCTCGTTTGGGAGGGGGACTTGGGCCGGGGAGCTGTTTTTT.

This clone was recorded once. The V and J genes are TRBV13 and TRBJ2-1; D remains unclear. The CDR3 contains 11 residues. CDR1 is PRHDT and CDR2 is FYEKMQ in the germline V gene (reference sequence). V lost 3 bases and J lost 9, with 6 bases in between. The CDR3 nucleotides read TGTGCCAGCAGCTTGTATTCTGAGCAGTTCTTC. Its protein product is CASSLYSEQFF. Based on the CDR3 plus reference TRBV13 and TRBJ2-1, the full variable domain is AAGVIQSPRHLIKEKRETATLKCYPIPRHDTVYWYQQGPGQDPQFLISFYEKMQSDKGSIPDRFSAQQFSDYHSELNMSSLELGDSALYFCASSLYSEQFFGPGTRLTVL.

V gene TRBV7-2 combines with J gene TRBJ2-7; D remains ambiguous. V was trimmed by 5 bases and J by 2 bases, leaving 7 bases between them. The V gene's germline CDR1 is SGHTA and CDR2 FQGNSA. The CDR3 sequence is 12 residues long. The CDR3 protein is CASSRSTYEQYF. In DNA, the CDR3 is TGTGCCAGCAGCCGTAGTACCTACGAGCAGTACTTC.

The chain is built from TRBV5-1 and TRBJ1-6, with D maybe TRBD1 (5 bases). Trimming stripped 4 bases from V and 9 bases from J, with 17 bases between. There are 15 residues in the CDR3. Germline lookup yields CDR1 SGHRS and CDR2 YFSETQ. As DNA, the CDR3 is TGCGCCAGCAGCCCGGTCGGGGGTCGGGGTTCACCCCTCCACTTT. Protein: CASSPVGGRGSPLHF. The whole variable domain, remainder taken from reference TRBV5-1 and TRBJ1-6, is KAGVTQTPRYLIKTRGQQVTLSCSPISGHRSVSWYQQTPGQGLQFLFEYFSETQRNKGNFPGRFSGRQFSNSRSEMNVSTLELGDSALYLCASSPVGGRGSPLHFGNGTRLTVT.

This clone was counted only a few times. The V and J genes are TRBV10-1 and TRBJ2-5; possibly TRBD1 for D (6 bases). The CDR3 sequence is 15 residues long. V was shortened by 7 bases and J by 5 bases, with 20 bases between the two germline ends. The V gene's germline CDR1 is WNHNN and CDR2 SYGVQD (reference sequence). CDR3 sequence: CASKDSDRRNETQYF. DNA of the CDR3: TGCGCCAGCAAGGACAGTGACCGCCGAAATGAGACCCAGTACTTC.

The gene calls are TRBV7-3 and TRBJ2-7, with 9 bases identical to TRBD2. Germline CDR1 is SGHTA and CDR2 is FQGTGA. V shed 2 bases, J shed 4 bases, and the junction held 9 bases outside the gene matches. This CDR3 is 16 amino acids long. The CDR3 protein is CASSLLPSGNGYEQYF. Written as DNA, the CDR3 is TGTGCCAGCAGCTTACTCCCTAGCGGGAACGGGTACGAGCAGTACTTC.

The rearrangement links TRBV10-2 to TRBJ2-7, with D possibly called TRBD1 or TRBD2 (6 bases each). The CDR3 has 15 amino acids. The ends were cut back, 7 bases at V and 1 base at J, with 17 bases in the middle. Germline CDR1 and CDR2: WSHSY and SAAADI. The DNA for the CDR3 is TGCGCCAGCACCTCTGGGGGGCAACTGTCCTACGAGCAGTACTTC. Amino acids: CASTSGGQLSYEQYF.

The rearrangement joins TRBV18 to TRBJ1-1; unclear D gene. Germline CDR1 KGHSH, CDR2 LQKENI. V lost 3 bases and J 1 base, leaving 9 bases between the germline ends. The CDR3 is 14 amino acids. CDR3 bases: TGTGCCAGCTCACCTACCAGGTCGAACACTGAAGCTTTCTTT. Its translation is CASSPTRSNTEAFF.